The 10 T cell receptor beta chains reported below all come from one sample, sequenced in a study of neoadjuvant anti-PD-1 for oral cavity cancer. Time point: after neoadjuvant nivolumab, at surgical resection. Profiled with immunoSEQ multiplex PCR; TCRdb holds only in-frame clones, not every one. Of tens of thousands of clones listed, approximately 40% were seen once; the top ten hold 16%. The specimen was tumor tissue, collected after nivolumab (anti-PD-1) treatment. The receptors were gathered from a person aged 35 to 85 with oral cavity squamous cell carcinoma.

CDR3 DNA sequence: TGTGCCAGCAGCTTGGGGCTACCCTTGGAGCAGTACTTC. Translation gives CASSLGLPLEQYF. The chain joins TRBV5-6 to TRBJ2-7; D gene ambiguous. V lost 0 bases and J lost 7, with 11 bases in between. This CDR3 is 13 amino acids long. CDR1 is SGHDT, CDR2 YYEEEE, per germline.

The chain is built from TRBV30 and TRBJ2-1; 8 nucleotides match TRBD2. This CDR3 spans 14 amino acids. V was clipped by 2 bases and J by 6 bases; unmatched bases: 6. Germline CDR1 and CDR2: GTSNPN and SVGIG (reference sequence). The CDR3 reads CAWSSASGFNEQFF. CDR3 bases: TGTGCCTGGAGTTCGGCTAGCGGGTTCAATGAGCAGTTCTTC. Supplemented by reference TRBV30 and TRBJ2-1, the full variable domain reads SQTIHQWPATLVQPVGSPLSLECTVEGTSNPNLYWYRQAAGRGLQLLFYSVGIGQISSEVPQNLSASRPQDRQFILSSKKLLLSDSGFYLCAWSSASGFNEQFFGPGTRLTVL.

This clone was seen repeatedly, ten times or more. The rearrangement uses TRBV18 and TRBJ2-2; D is unclear. Deletions cut 2 bases from V and 1 base from J, with 8 bases between. Germline lookup yields CDR1 KGHSH and CDR2 LQKENI. The CDR3 has 15 residues. The CDR3 is CASSPRTVNTGELFF. CDR3 sequence (DNA): TGTGCCAGCTCACCAAGGACGGTGAACACCGGGGAGCTGTTTTTT.

This clone was seen repeatedly, ten times or more. The chain couples TRBV23-1 to TRBJ2-7, with unresolved D. TRBV23-1 is treated as an ORF (open reading frame) with a function not yet certain. The CDR3 runs to 15 residues. V shed 6 bases and J shed 0 bases, with 15 bases lying between them. CDR3 nucleotides: TGCGCCAGCAGACCCCCGGGCAGGTCCTCCTACGAGCAGTACTTC. Protein sequence: CASRPPGRSSYEQYF.

The rearrangement uses TRBV14 and TRBJ2-3; 11 nucleotides match TRBD2. The trim removed 2 bases at V and 4 bases at J, leaving 2 bases unmatched. Germline lookup yields CDR1 SGHDN and CDR2 FVKESK. The CDR3 spans 15 residues. This chain's CDR3 is CASSQTSGGADTQYF. DNA for the CDR3: TGTGCCAGCAGCCAAACTAGCGGGGGAGCAGATACGCAGTATTTT.

The chain links TRBV30 to TRBJ2-3, with a weak D call TRBD1 (6 bases). The CDR3 has 15 amino acids. V lost 0 bases and J lost 4, with 14 bases in between. The germline V gene has CDR1 GTSNPN and CDR2 SVGIG (reference sequence). The CDR3 sequence: CAWSVTGHPSDTQYF. CDR3 bases: TGTGCCTGGAGTGTGACAGGCCACCCATCAGATACGCAGTATTTT.

This clone appeared a few times. The chain combines TRBV5-1 with TRBJ1-5, with D hard to call. V was cut by 5 bases and J by 6 bases, with 12 bases left in between. CDR1 is SGHRS and CDR2 is YFSETQ in the germline V gene. The CDR3 contains 13 residues. Here the CDR3 DNA reads TGCGCCAGCAGTCAAAGGCCTGGTCAGCCCCAGCATTTT. Its translation is CASSQRPGQPQHF.

J is TRBJ2-3 and V is TRBV19; the D is unclear. The V and J ends lost 6 bases and 6 bases respectively, with 10 bases between them. This CDR3 is built from 12 residues. Germline V gene lookup returns CDR1 LNHDA and CDR2 SQIVND (reference sequence). CDR3 coding DNA: TGTGCCAGTAGCCCCGGAGCGGATACGCAGTATTTT. This gives the protein CASSPGADTQYF.

This rearrangement joins TRBV7-9 to TRBJ2-3; 10 nucleotides match TRBD2. Trimming at V came to 1 base and at J to 0 bases, leaving 7 bases not matched to a gene. This CDR3 contains 18 residues. Germline CDR1 and CDR2: SEHNR and FQNEAQ (reference sequence). The CDR3 DNA reads as TGTGCCAGCAGCTTAGGCGGGACTAGCGCCACTAGCACAGATACGCAGTATTTT. Amino acid sequence: CASSLGGTSATSTDTQYF.

The CDR3 nucleotides are TGTGCCAGCAGTTTCAGCGGGACAGCTAATGAAAAACTGTTTTTT. Its translation: CASSFSGTANEKLFF. The rearrangement joins TRBV28 to TRBJ1-4; 7 bases align to TRBD1. Trimming cost V 3 bases and J 3 bases; bases outside gene matches: 4. This CDR3 is 15 amino acids long. Germline lookup yields CDR1 MDHEN and CDR2 SYDVKM.